The 13 T cell receptor beta chains listed next were all sequenced from one sample in a study of blood T cell repertoires in COVID-19. Profiling relied on immunoSEQ multiplex PCR, and the TCRdb table lists in-frame clones only, not all of them. The sample holds 200,000 to 300,000 clones, about 82% seen once. The sequenced sample consisted of peripheral blood. The receptors were gathered from a woman aged 60-75 years with active or convalescent COVID-19.

V gene TRBV30 combines with J gene TRBJ2-2; TRBD2 aligns across 11 bases. CDR1 GTSNPN and CDR2 SVGIG come from the germline V gene (reference sequence). The CDR3 extends over 14 amino acids. V gave up 2 bases and J gave up 7 bases; unmatched junction bases: 3. The CDR3 DNA is TGTGCCTGGAGTCCGGGACTAGCGGACGGGGAGCTGTTTTTT. Its protein is CAWSPGLADGELFF.

The rearrangement uses TRBV12-3 or TRBV12-4 and TRBJ2-7, with D perhaps matching TRBD1 (5 bases). V gave up 10 bases and J gave up 2 bases, with 15 bases separating them. The CDR3 loop spans 13 amino acids. The CDR3 region has the DNA TGTGCCACTTCAGGGTATCCCGCCTACGAGCAGTACTTC. It yields the protein CATSGYPAYEQYF.

This clone was recorded once. The chain has TRBV11-2 and TRBJ2-5, with D perhaps TRBD2 (6 bases). Germline values: CDR1 SGHAT, CDR2 FQNNGV. The CDR3 extends over 17 amino acids. Deletions cut 4 bases from V and 3 bases from J, with 21 bases between. CDR3 in amino acids: CASSSSPGTPGEETQYF. The CDR3 DNA reads as TGTGCCAGCAGCTCCTCTCCCGGGACTCCGGGAGAAGAGACCCAGTACTTC.

In its sample, this clone was seen once. V is TRBV13 and J is TRBJ1-2, with 7 positions matching TRBD1. CDR1 and CDR2 (germline): PRHDT, FYEKMQ (reference sequence). With 8 bases clipped from V and 8 bases from J, the junction kept 17 bases outside the gene matches. CDR3 length: 15 amino acids. The CDR3 loop reads CASEIDRALGSGYTF. In DNA, the CDR3 is TGTGCCAGCGAAATCGACAGGGCCCTGGGGTCGGGCTACACCTTC.

The chain combines TRBV11-2 with TRBJ2-1, with TRBD1 matching over 8 bases. CDR3 length equals 16 residues. V was pared by 5 bases and J by 5 bases, with 11 bases of the junction left unmatched. Looked up from germline, CDR1 is SGHAT and CDR2 is FQNNGV. For the CDR3, the DNA is TGTGCCAGCAGCCAATGGACAGGGAACCTTGACAATGAGCAGTTCTTC. The encoded protein is CASSQWTGNLDNEQFF.

The chain links TRBV11-2 to TRBJ2-1, with a weak D call TRBD2 (6 bases). The V gene's germline CDR1 is SGHAT and CDR2 FQNNGV. V dropped 3 bases and J dropped 2 bases, with 14 bases sitting between them. CDR3 size: 16 residues. The CDR3 loop is CASSLTRGEPYNEQFF. The CDR3 region has the DNA TGTGCCAGCAGCTTGACGCGGGGAGAACCCTACAATGAGCAGTTCTTC.

This chain connects TRBV6-5 to TRBJ1-1; 8 bases agree with TRBD1. The CDR3 has 15 amino acids. V lost 0 bases to trimming and J lost 5 bases; unmatched junction nucleotides: 5. Per the germline V gene, CDR1 is MNHEY and CDR2 is SVGAGI. The CDR3 DNA follows: TGTGCCAGCAGTTACTCTCCAGGGGGCAGGACTGAAGCTTTCTTT. Translation gives CASSYSPGGRTEAFF.

The V gene is TRBV6-5, the J gene TRBJ2-5; 7 bases line up with TRBD2. The germline V gene has CDR1 MNHEY and CDR2 SVGAGI. With 4 bases clipped from V and 1 base from J, the junction kept 3 bases outside the gene matches. This CDR3 is built from 14 residues. The CDR3 bases are TGTGCCAGCAGTTCCAGCGGGACCCAAGAGACCCAGTACTTC. This translates into CASSSSGTQETQYF.

This clone occurred once. The rearrangement links TRBV24-1 to TRBJ1-2, with 7 bases aligning to TRBD1. Trimming cost V 4 bases and J 5 bases; bases outside gene matches: 6. The CDR3 sequence is 14 residues long. Germline CDR1 and CDR2: KGHDR and SFDVKD. CDR3 sequence (DNA): TGTGCCACCAGTGACCCCGGGACAGCTTATGGCTACACCTTC. Protein product: CATSDPGTAYGYTF.

The V gene is TRBV30, the J gene TRBJ2-7; TRBD2 is a possible D gene (5 bases). In germline, CDR1 is GTSNPN, CDR2 SVGIG (reference sequence). The length of the CDR3 is 14 residues. V was clipped by 0 bases and J by 2 bases, with 11 bases between them. The CDR3 loop is CAWSVRGLPYEQYF. DNA for the CDR3: TGTGCCTGGAGTGTAAGAGGGTTACCCTACGAGCAGTACTTC.

This sequence joins TRBV7-8 and TRBJ2-3; unclear D gene. The CDR3 covers 17 residues. V lost 0 bases, J lost 0 bases, and 13 bases lay in between. Germline V gene data show CDR1 as SGHVS and CDR2 as FQNEAQ. CDR3 in amino acids: CASSLALAVLSTDTQYF. CDR3 DNA: TGTGCCAGCAGCTTAGCGTTAGCAGTATTAAGCACAGATACGCAGTATTTT.

The chain links TRBV15 to TRBJ1-2, with 7 bases lining up with TRBD1. The CDR3 is 17 residues long. V shed 0 bases and J 4 bases; nucleotides not matched to a gene: 11. CDR1 and CDR2 from the germline V gene are LNHNV and YYDKDF (reference sequence). Here the CDR3 DNA reads TGTGCCACCAGCAGAGATGGCCGGGACAGCATCTTCTATGGCTACACCTTC. This sequence encodes CATSRDGRDSIFYGYTF.

CDR3 sequence: CASSFVPGGADTQYF. CDR3 nucleotide sequence: TGTGCCAGCAGCTTTGTCCCCGGGGGAGCAGATACGCAGTATTTT. The chain links TRBV11-2 to TRBJ2-3; possibly TRBD2 for D (6 bases). V gave up 3 bases and J gave up 4 bases, with 14 bases separating them. The CDR3 sequence is 15 residues long. The germline V gene encodes CDR1 SGHAT and CDR2 FQNNGV.